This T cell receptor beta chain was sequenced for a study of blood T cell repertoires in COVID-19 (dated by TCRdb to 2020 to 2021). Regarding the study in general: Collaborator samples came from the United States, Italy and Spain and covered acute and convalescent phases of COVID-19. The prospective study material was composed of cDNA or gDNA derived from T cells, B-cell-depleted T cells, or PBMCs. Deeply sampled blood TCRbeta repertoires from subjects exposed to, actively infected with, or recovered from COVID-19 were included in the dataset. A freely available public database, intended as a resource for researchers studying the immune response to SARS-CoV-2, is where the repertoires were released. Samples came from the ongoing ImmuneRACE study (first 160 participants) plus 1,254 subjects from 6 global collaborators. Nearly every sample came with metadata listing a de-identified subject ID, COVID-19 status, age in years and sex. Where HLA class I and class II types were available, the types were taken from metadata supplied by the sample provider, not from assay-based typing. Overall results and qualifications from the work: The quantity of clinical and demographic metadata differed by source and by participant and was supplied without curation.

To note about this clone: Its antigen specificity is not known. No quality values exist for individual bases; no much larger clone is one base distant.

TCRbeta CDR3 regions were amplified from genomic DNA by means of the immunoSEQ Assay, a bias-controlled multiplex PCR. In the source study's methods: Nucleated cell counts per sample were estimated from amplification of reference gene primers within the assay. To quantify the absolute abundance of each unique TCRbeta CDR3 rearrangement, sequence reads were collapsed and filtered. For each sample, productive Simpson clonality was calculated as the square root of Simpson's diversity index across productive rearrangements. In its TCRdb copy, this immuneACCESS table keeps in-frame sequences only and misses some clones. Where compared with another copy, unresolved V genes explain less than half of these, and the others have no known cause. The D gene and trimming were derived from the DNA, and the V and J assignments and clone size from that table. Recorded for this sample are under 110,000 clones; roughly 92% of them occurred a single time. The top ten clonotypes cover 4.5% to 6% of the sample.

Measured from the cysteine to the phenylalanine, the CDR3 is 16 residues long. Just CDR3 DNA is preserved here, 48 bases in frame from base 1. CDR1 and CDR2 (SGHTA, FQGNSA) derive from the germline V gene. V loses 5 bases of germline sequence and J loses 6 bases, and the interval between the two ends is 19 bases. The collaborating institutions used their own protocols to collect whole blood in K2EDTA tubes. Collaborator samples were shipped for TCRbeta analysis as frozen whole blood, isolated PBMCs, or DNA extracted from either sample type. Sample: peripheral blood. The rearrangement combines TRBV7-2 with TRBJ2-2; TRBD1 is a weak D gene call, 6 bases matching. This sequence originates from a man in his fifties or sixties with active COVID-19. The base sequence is TGTGCCAGCAGCCCTCGAATTACAGGGATCCCCGGGGAGCTGTTTTTT. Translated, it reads CASSPRITGIPGELFF.